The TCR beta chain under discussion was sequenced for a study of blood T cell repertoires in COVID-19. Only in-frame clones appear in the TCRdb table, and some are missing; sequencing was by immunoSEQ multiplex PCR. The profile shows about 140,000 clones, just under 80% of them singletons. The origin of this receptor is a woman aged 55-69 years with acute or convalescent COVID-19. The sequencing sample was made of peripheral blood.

CDR3 coding DNA: TGTGCCAGCAGTGAGGAGACCCAGACTAGAAAGCAGTACTTC. Protein product: CASSEETQTRKQYF. This chain joins TRBV6-1 and TRBJ2-7; the D gene is possibly TRBD2 (6 bases). This CDR3 has 14 residues. Trimming pared 3 bases from V and 8 bases from J, leaving 17 bases between. The germline gives CDR1 MNHNS, CDR2 SASEGT.